Listed below are T cell receptor beta chains from one sample, sequenced in a study of T cell responses to AZD1222 COVID-19 vaccine. The method was immunoSEQ multiplex PCR; TCRdb's version includes in-frame clones alone and lacks a portion of them. The data show about 130,000 clones, with more than 70% seen just once and 10% held by the top ten. Sequenced here: peripheral blood, sampled on day 0 of AZD1222 vaccination. Every receptor here comes from an adult in good health. Each CDR3 is given with its conserved first and last residue. The D gene is left open where the match is weak.

CDR3aa: CAIRGHSSSYNEQFF
j_gene: TRBJ2-1
d_gene: .
v_gene: TRBV10-3

CDR3aa: CASSPSSGGKYF
j_gene: TRBJ2-7
d_gene: .
v_gene: TRBV28

CDR3aa: CASRDLYPDRGLRSYNSPLHF
j_gene: TRBJ1-6
d_gene: .
v_gene: TRBV21-1

CDR3aa: CAWSVRSTDTQYF
j_gene: TRBJ2-3
d_gene: .
v_gene: TRBV30

CDR3aa: CASSLSPGTYEQYF
j_gene: TRBJ2-7
d_gene: .
v_gene: TRBV11-2

CDR3aa: CACSGGPYGYTF
j_gene: TRBJ1-2
d_gene: .
v_gene: TRBV30

CDR3aa: CASSQSPRVQETQYF
j_gene: TRBJ2-5
d_gene: .
v_gene: TRBV14

CDR3aa: CASTPLARDEQFF
j_gene: TRBJ2-1
d_gene: .
v_gene: TRBV19

CDR3aa: CASGIQSSYNEQFF
j_gene: TRBJ2-1
d_gene: .
v_gene: TRBV28

CDR3aa: CASTGVMGQPQHF
j_gene: TRBJ1-5
d_gene: .
v_gene: TRBV27

CDR3aa: CASSVVESYTEAFF
j_gene: TRBJ1-1
d_gene: .
v_gene: TRBV9

CDR3aa: CSASATAGNSEAFF
j_gene: TRBJ1-1
d_gene: .
v_gene: TRBV20-1

CDR3aa: CASSQGTGTSGDPSYEQYF
j_gene: TRBJ2-7
d_gene: TRBD2
v_gene: TRBV4-1

CDR3aa: CASSPDRPSCADTQYF
j_gene: TRBJ2-3
d_gene: TRBD1
v_gene: TRBV3-1/TRBV3-2

CDR3aa: CASSNDLGQSRIF
j_gene: TRBJ1-2
d_gene: TRBD1
v_gene: TRBV6-5

CDR3aa: CASSLSGGANYEQYF
j_gene: TRBJ2-7
d_gene: .
v_gene: TRBV11-2

CDR3aa: CASSPTGIYGYTF
j_gene: TRBJ1-2
d_gene: TRBD1
v_gene: TRBV5-6

CDR3aa: CASGLVNQPQHF
j_gene: TRBJ1-5
d_gene: .
v_gene: TRBV5-8

CDR3aa: CASSLALGSTDTQYF
j_gene: TRBJ2-3
d_gene: .
v_gene: TRBV5-1

CDR3aa: CASRKTGSSYNEQFF
j_gene: TRBJ2-1
d_gene: TRBD1
v_gene: TRBV6-6

CDR3aa: CAWSARTSGGVETQYF
j_gene: TRBJ2-5
d_gene: TRBD2
v_gene: TRBV30

CDR3aa: CASSQGKEASNTEAFF
j_gene: TRBJ1-1
d_gene: .
v_gene: TRBV4-1

CDR3aa: CASSELTSGIMEQYF
j_gene: TRBJ2-7
d_gene: TRBD2
v_gene: TRBV10-1

CDR3aa: CASSPGLAGYEQYF
j_gene: TRBJ2-7
d_gene: TRBD2
v_gene: TRBV9

CDR3aa: CASSPFWGSSYEQYF
j_gene: TRBJ2-7
d_gene: .
v_gene: TRBV27

CDR3aa: CASSFRDTQYF
j_gene: TRBJ2-3
d_gene: .
v_gene: TRBV7-9

CDR3aa: CASSHGGAGNTIYF
j_gene: TRBJ1-3
d_gene: .
v_gene: TRBV4-2

CDR3aa: CASSSTPGAGATYGYTF
j_gene: TRBJ1-2
d_gene: .
v_gene: TRBV7-3

CDR3aa: CACQGFMNTEAFF
j_gene: TRBJ1-1
d_gene: .
v_gene: TRBV30

CDR3aa: CASSPYPTTHGTQYF
j_gene: TRBJ2-5
d_gene: .
v_gene: TRBV21-1

CDR3aa: CASRPPTVYGYTF
j_gene: TRBJ1-2
d_gene: .
v_gene: TRBV2

CDR3aa: CASSLVRGGPNEQFF
j_gene: TRBJ2-1
d_gene: TRBD2
v_gene: TRBV7-9

CDR3aa: CASSFVILDRGRNEQFF
j_gene: TRBJ2-1
d_gene: TRBD1
v_gene: TRBV5-4

CDR3aa: CASAGVSYGYTF
j_gene: TRBJ1-2
d_gene: .
v_gene: TRBV28

CDR3aa: CASSLVALAGIEQYF
j_gene: TRBJ2-7
d_gene: TRBD2
v_gene: TRBV7-9

CDR3aa: CASSSTGTNNEQFF
j_gene: TRBJ2-1
d_gene: .
v_gene: TRBV5-5

CDR3aa: CASSYSGGRSGELFF
j_gene: TRBJ2-2
d_gene: .
v_gene: TRBV6-5

CDR3aa: CASSPWTSGSLYEQYF
j_gene: TRBJ2-7
d_gene: TRBD2
v_gene: TRBV19

CDR3aa: CASSLKGTGGLEQYF
j_gene: TRBJ2-7
d_gene: TRBD1
v_gene: TRBV5-1

CDR3aa: CASTRDSQRSFSWGYTF
j_gene: TRBJ1-2
d_gene: TRBD1
v_gene: TRBV11-2

CDR3aa: CASSLSWTGRTGELFF
j_gene: TRBJ2-2
d_gene: TRBD1
v_gene: TRBV19

CDR3aa: CASSPSSSDEQFF
j_gene: TRBJ2-1
d_gene: .
v_gene: TRBV11-3

CDR3aa: CASSLLKAGGNTGELFF
j_gene: TRBJ2-2
d_gene: TRBD1
v_gene: TRBV28